The 13 T cell receptor beta chains in this list originate from one sample, sequenced in a study of T cell repertoires in cytomegalovirus infection. These receptors have no identified antigens. From the reads, TCRdb called clonotypes with MiXCR, one entry per CDR3 protein. This sample has nearly 700,000 distinct CDR3 sequences, with approximately 33% found just once. Sequencing was performed on cultured PBMCs, taken from culture after CMV antigen stimulation. These receptors all come from a human donor in good health (CMV status not recorded). Some clones in this sample may be carry-over from other donors' samples.

V is TRBV7-2 and J is TRBJ1-2; tentative D call: TRBD1 (5 bases). Germline CDR1 is SGHTA and CDR2 is FQGNSA. The CDR3 runs 15 residues. V gave up 4 bases and J gave up 0 bases, with 12 bases separating them. CDR3 protein: CASSSRADPNYGYTF. The CDR3 DNA is TGTGCCAGCAGCTCCAGGGCCGACCCTAACTATGGCTACACCTTC.

This clonotype was counted only a few times. The chain couples TRBV11-3 to TRBJ2-1; tentative D call: TRBD1 (6 bases). Trimming pared 5 bases from V and 8 bases from J, leaving 16 bases between. CDR1 and CDR2 (germline): SGHNT, YENEEA. The CDR3 length is 14 residues. In nucleotides, the CDR3 is TGTGCCAGCAGCGCCTCGACAGGTCCCTATGAGCAGTTCTTC. Its protein product is CASSASTGPYEQFF.

The CDR3 loop is CASSQSAVDGYEQYF. DNA of the CDR3: TGTGCCAGCAGCCAATCAGCCGTGGATGGCTACGAGCAGTACTTC. The chain carries TRBV4-2 and TRBJ2-7; D gene uncertain. The germline V gene encodes CDR1 LGHNA and CDR2 YNFKEQ. CDR3 length equals 15 residues. V gave up 2 bases and J gave up 3 bases, with 14 bases separating them.

V is TRBV10-1 and J is TRBJ2-7, with D possibly TRBD2 on 6 matching bases. Trimming removed 4 bases at V and 11 bases at J, with 9 bases between. Germline CDR1 reads WNHNN; CDR2 reads SYGVQD (reference sequence). The CDR3 length is 10 residues. CDR3 sequence reads: CASSVKREYF. DNA of the CDR3: TGCGCCAGCAGTGTTAAGCGGGAGTACTTC.

This clonotype was found a few times. This chain uses TRBV6-1 with TRBJ2-1; TRBD2 matches 11 bases. Germline V gene lookup returns CDR1 MNHNS and CDR2 SASEGT. The CDR3 contains 15 residues. After removal of 2 bases from V and 11 bases from J, the junction contained 8 bases not matched to a gene. CDR3 sequence reads: CASSETLQTSGKQFF. The CDR3 DNA sequence: TGTGCCAGCAGTGAAACCTTACAGACTAGCGGGAAGCAGTTCTTC.

This clonotype was detected a few times. This chain connects TRBV11-2 to TRBJ2-5; D gene uncertain. Per germline, CDR1 SGHAT and CDR2 FQNNGV. Trimming removed 11 bases from V and 2 bases from J, with 9 bases in between. This CDR3 is built from 11 residues. This CDR3 is CASTIQETQYF. The CDR3 DNA is TGTGCCTCCACGATACAAGAGACCCAGTACTTC.

The chain recombines TRBV7-8 with TRBJ2-1, with TRBD1 matching 8 bases. Losses at the gene ends were 5 bases for V and 10 bases for J; bases not matched to a gene: 7. This CDR3 is built from 13 residues. Germline CDR1 reads SGHVS; CDR2 reads FQNEAQ. DNA for the CDR3: TGTGCCAGCAGCGGACAGGGCTTGGGGGAGCAGTTCTTC. It specifies CASSGQGLGEQFF.

The chain combines TRBV11-1 with TRBJ2-7; D may be TRBD1 (6 bases). The germline V and J ends were trimmed by 5 bases and 5 bases, with 19 bases remaining between them. The CDR3 extends over 15 amino acids. CDR1 and CDR2 (germline): SGHAT, FQDESV (reference sequence). CDR3 in amino acids: CASSRESGTSHEQYF. CDR3 DNA sequence: TGTGCCAGCAGCCGCGAGTCCGGGACAAGCCACGAGCAGTACTTC.

The chain uses TRBV6-2 or TRBV6-3 and TRBJ2-1; 16 bases agree with TRBD2. Germline CDR1 reads MNHEY; CDR2 reads SVGEGT. V gave up 2 bases and J gave up 5 bases; unmatched junction bases: 3. The CDR3 loop spans 17 amino acids. As DNA, the CDR3 is TGTGCCAGCAGTTACCCGGGACTAGCGGGAGGGCACAATGAGCAGTTCTTC. Translated: CASSYPGLAGGHNEQFF.

This sequence joins TRBV20-1 and TRBJ2-5; the D gene is possibly TRBD1 (6 bases). Germline V CDR1 and CDR2: DFQATT, SNEGSKA (reference sequence). V lost 3 bases to trimming and J lost 5 bases, with 13 bases between them. The CDR3 contains 13 residues. The chain's CDR3 is CSARGAQLETQYF. CDR3 DNA sequence: TGCAGTGCTAGGGGGGCGCAGCTCGAGACCCAGTACTTC.

This clonotype was seen a handful of times. The chain recombines TRBV12-3 or TRBV12-4 with TRBJ1-1; perhaps TRBD1 as D (5 bases). Trimming pared 7 bases from V and 0 bases from J, leaving 12 bases between. The CDR3 sequence is 14 residues long. The CDR3 nucleotides read TGTGCCAGCACGCAGGGTGAGGTGAACACTGAAGCTTTCTTT. This codes for CASTQGEVNTEAFF.

In this sample, this clonotype turned up a few times. This chain joins TRBV7-2 and TRBJ2-5, with 9 bases lining up with TRBD1. V trimming: 1 base; J trimming: 3 bases; junction bases outside the gene matches: 6. Germline V gives CDR1 SGHTA, CDR2 FQGNSA. This CDR3 has 16 amino acids. CDR3 sequence reads: CASSLVGGQGEETQYF. The CDR3, as DNA: TGTGCCAGCAGCTTAGTAGGGGGACAGGGAGAAGAGACCCAGTACTTC.

This clonotype was counted between two and nine times. The chain joins TRBV15 to TRBJ1-2; 7 bases line up with TRBD1. This CDR3 has 14 amino acids. V was pared by 0 bases and J by 3 bases, with 1 base of the junction left unmatched. Germline V gene lookup returns CDR1 LNHNV and CDR2 YYDKDF (reference sequence). The DNA of the CDR3 is TGTGCCACCAGCAGAGACAGGGGGGACTATGGCTACACCTTC. As protein: CATSRDRGDYGYTF.